A single sample is the source of the 25 T cell receptor beta chains below, sequenced in a study of cytomegalovirus exposure and HLA in healthy donors. Clones were sequenced by immunoSEQ multiplex PCR, and TCRdb holds only the in-frame ones, with some missing. This repertoire shows around 150,000 clones, 91% found once; its top ten account for about 0.65%. The sequencing sample was made of PBMCs. These receptors all stem from a man younger than 35 in good health and CMV-seronegative.

The chain links TRBV6-6 to TRBJ2-7; 8 bases are shared with TRBD1. Germline V CDR1 and CDR2: MNHNY, SVGAGI (reference sequence). This CDR3 comprises 15 residues. V lost 5 bases and J lost 1; bases outside the gene matches: 7. As DNA, the CDR3 is TGTGCCAGCAGTCGATCCGGACAGGGATCCTACGAGCAGTACTTC. Protein: CASSRSGQGSYEQYF.

The chain has TRBV27 and TRBJ1-5; 7 positions agree with TRBD1. The CDR3 totals 19 residues. CDR1 is MNHEY, CDR2 SMNVEV, per germline (reference sequence). After removal of 9 bases from V and 1 base from J, the junction contained 21 bases not matched to a gene. The CDR3 bases are TGTGCCAGAGATCGATTAGGACAGGTTTGGGTAAGAAGCAATCAGCCCCAGCATTTT. Translating gives CARDRLGQVWVRSNQPQHF.

J is TRBJ2-2 and V is TRBV9, with 7 positions matching TRBD2. Germline V lookup: CDR1 SGDLS, CDR2 YYNGEE. V gave up 3 bases and J gave up 0 bases; unmatched junction bases: 11. The CDR3 loop spans 18 amino acids. CDR3 loop: CASSANPSGLANTGELFF. The CDR3 DNA reads TGTGCCAGCAGCGCCAACCCCTCCGGACTAGCGAACACCGGGGAGCTGTTTTTT.

This rearrangement joins TRBV6-6 to TRBJ1-3; D is perhaps TRBD1 (5 bases). The CDR3 runs to 13 residues. V shed 2 bases and J shed 15 bases, with 17 bases lying between them. CDR1 and CDR2 (germline): MNHNY, SVGAGI (reference sequence). The CDR3 sequence is CASSYNSQTEPYF. For the CDR3, the DNA is TGTGCCAGCAGTTACAACTCGCAGACAGAACCATATTTT.

The chain links TRBV6-6 to TRBJ1-1, with D possibly TRBD1 on 5 matching bases. CDR1 MNHNY and CDR2 SVGAGI come from the germline V gene (reference sequence). The CDR3 sequence is 15 residues long. The V gene lost 6 bases and the J gene lost 4 bases, with 18 bases spanning the gap. The CDR3 DNA sequence: TGTGCCAGCAGCCCCCTCGGAGGGGTGGGCACTGAAGCTTTCTTT. Protein sequence: CASSPLGGVGTEAFF.

The chain joins TRBV7-2 to TRBJ1-2; 8 bases match TRBD1. The V gene end was trimmed by 3 bases and the J gene end by 7 bases; junction bases not matched to a gene: 19. Germline CDR1 and CDR2: SGHTA and FQGNSA. CDR3 size: 18 residues. CDR3 residues: CASSFGRSGGGQGFGYTF. For the CDR3, the DNA is TGTGCCAGCAGCTTCGGGCGCTCGGGAGGAGGACAGGGATTTGGCTACACCTTC.

The chain employs TRBV7-9 and TRBJ2-1; TRBD2 might be the D (6 bases). Deletions cut 5 bases from V and 4 bases from J, with 15 bases between. This CDR3 has 15 residues. Looked up from germline, CDR1 is SEHNR and CDR2 is FQNEAQ (reference sequence). CDR3 bases: TGTGCCAGCAGCCCAACCGGGACTTCGTACAATGAGCAGTTCTTC. Translated: CASSPTGTSYNEQFF.

This clone was seen more than once but under ten times. V usage is TRBV19 and J usage is TRBJ1-1; D unresolved. The CDR3 runs to 16 residues. With 6 bases removed from V and 1 base from J, the gap between germline ends came to 18 bases. The V gene's germline CDR1 is LNHDA and CDR2 SQIVND (reference sequence). CDR3 sequence reads: CASRTRGWEGNTEAFF. In nucleotides, the CDR3 is TGTGCCAGTAGAACACGGGGATGGGAGGGGAACACTGAAGCTTTCTTT.

The chain carries TRBV9 and TRBJ2-3; 7 bases map to TRBD2. Germline V gene data show CDR1 as SGDLS and CDR2 as YYNGEE. This CDR3 has 17 residues. Trimming cost V 0 bases and J 2 bases; bases outside gene matches: 9. CDR3 region: CASSVERDPQNTDTQYF. DNA for the CDR3: TGTGCCAGCAGCGTAGAGCGGGACCCACAAAACACAGATACGCAGTATTTT.

The chain combines TRBV4-1 with TRBJ2-3; TRBD1 matches at 8 bases. Trimming cost V 2 bases and J 0 bases; bases outside gene matches: 10. CDR1 and CDR2 from the germline V gene are MGHRA and YSYEKL. The CDR3 totals 18 residues. CDR3 bases: TGCGCCAGCAGCCAACCACGCGGACAGGGTGTTAGCACAGATACGCAGTATTTT. As protein: CASSQPRGQGVSTDTQYF.

The chain has TRBV5-1 and TRBJ2-3, with TRBD2 identical over 15 bases. The CDR3 length is 15 residues. With V trimmed by 4 bases and J by 4 bases, 1 base remained unmatched. CDR1 and CDR2 (germline): SGHRS, YFSETQ. CDR3 loop: CASSRTSGGADTQYF. In DNA, the CDR3 is TGCGCCAGCAGCCGGACTAGCGGGGGGGCAGATACGCAGTATTTT. The whole variable domain, remainder taken from reference TRBV5-1 and TRBJ2-3, is KAGVTQTPRYLIKTRGQQVTLSCSPISGHRSVSWYQQTPGQGLQFLFEYFSETQRNKGNFPGRFSGRQFSNSRSEMNVSTLELGDSALYLCASSRTSGGADTQYFGPGTRLTVL.

This sequence joins TRBV5-1 and TRBJ2-3; a possible D gene is TRBD2 (6 bases). V lost 4 bases to trimming and J lost 1 base, with 13 bases between them. Per germline, CDR1 SGHRS and CDR2 YFSETQ. This CDR3 has 15 amino acids. DNA for the CDR3: TGCGCCAGCAGCCTCCGGGAGTTGGGCACAGATACGCAGTATTTT. It translates to CASSLRELGTDTQYF.

This clone was recorded a few times. This chain joins TRBV5-1 and TRBJ2-1; D may be TRBD2 (5 bases). V lost 2 bases to trimming and J lost 5 bases, with 17 bases between them. This CDR3 is built from 16 residues. CDR1 and CDR2 from the germline V gene are SGHRS and YFSETQ. CDR3 protein: CASSLLDLHLDNEQFF. DNA for the CDR3: TGCGCCAGCAGCTTACTAGACCTCCACCTGGACAATGAGCAGTTCTTC.

The rearrangement joins TRBV15 to TRBJ2-3; 11 bases line up with TRBD2. With V trimmed by 3 bases and J by 2 bases, 7 bases remained unmatched. The CDR3 is made up of 17 amino acids. CDR1 is LNHNV, CDR2 YYDKDF, per germline (reference sequence). The CDR3 nucleotides read TGTGCCACCAGCAGGGCTAGCGGGAGGATTACCACAGATACGCAGTATTTT. It translates to CATSRASGRITTDTQYF.

The rearrangement links TRBV7-2 to TRBJ1-5, with D unresolved. V lost 1 base and J lost 1, with 11 bases in between. CDR3 length: 16 amino acids. Germline V gives CDR1 SGHTA, CDR2 FQGNSA. The CDR3 region has the DNA TGTGCCAGCAGCTTAGTTGGCGGGCGCAGCAATCAGCCCCAGCATTTT. Translating gives CASSLVGGRSNQPQHF.

The chain employs TRBV11-3 and TRBJ2-5, with 7 nucleotides matching TRBD1. Germline trimming cut 4 bases from V and 3 bases from J; bases unmatched to any gene: 5. The CDR3 is made up of 14 amino acids. CDR1 is SGHNT and CDR2 is YENEEA in the germline V gene. CDR3 sequence reads: CASSSPGTEETQYF. DNA for the CDR3: TGTGCCAGCAGCTCCCCCGGGACAGAAGAGACCCAGTACTTC.

This clone was detected only once. The genes are TRBV7-3 and TRBJ2-3, with TRBD1 matching over 9 bases. The V gene end was trimmed by 5 bases and the J gene end by 3 bases; junction bases not matched to a gene: 3. CDR1 and CDR2 (germline): SGHTA, FQGTGA. The length of the CDR3 is 14 residues. Written as DNA, the CDR3 is TGTGCCAGCAGCGCGGGGACAGGGACAGATACGCAGTATTTT. Translation: CASSAGTGTDTQYF.

This clone came up many times. This chain uses TRBV6-4 with TRBJ1-6, with 9 bases lining up with TRBD1. Germline-derived CDR1 and CDR2 are MRHNA and SNTAGT. The CDR3 is 14 amino acids. V was clipped by 3 bases and J by 6 bases; unmatched bases: 0. The CDR3 nucleotides read TGTGCCAGCAGTGAGGGACAGGGTAATTCACCCCTCCACTTT. Residues: CASSEGQGNSPLHF.

V and J are TRBV9 and TRBJ2-2; perhaps TRBD1 as D (5 bases). V lost 0 bases to trimming and J lost 0 bases, with 9 bases between them. Germline-derived CDR1 and CDR2 are SGDLS and YYNGEE. The CDR3 extends over 16 amino acids. The CDR3 nucleotides read TGTGCCAGCAGCGTAGAGGCCAGGGCGAACACCGGGGAGCTGTTTTTT. The encoded protein is CASSVEARANTGELFF.

The chain combines TRBV5-1 with TRBJ2-2; the match to TRBD1 covers 8 bases. Germline V CDR1 and CDR2: SGHRS, YFSETQ. This CDR3 contains 15 residues. V shed 0 bases, J shed 4 bases, and the junction held 2 bases outside the gene matches. This chain's CDR3 is CASSLGTGGTGELFF. CDR3 in DNA: TGCGCCAGCAGCTTGGGAACAGGGGGCACCGGGGAGCTGTTTTTT.

The V call is TRBV27, the J call TRBJ2-3; 9 bases match TRBD2. The CDR3 contains 15 residues. In germline, CDR1 is MNHEY, CDR2 SMNVEV (reference sequence). The V segment lost 8 bases and the J segment 4 bases; nucleotides outside the gene matches: 10. The chain's CDR3 is CASDPTSGLSDTQYF. In DNA, the CDR3 is TGTGCCAGCGACCCCACTAGCGGGCTATCAGATACGCAGTATTTT.

The V and J genes are TRBV29-1 and TRBJ1-2; no firm D call. Trimming shortened V by 2 bases and J by 5 bases, and 6 bases separated the two germline ends. The CDR3 is made up of 11 amino acids. Per germline, CDR1 SQVTM and CDR2 ANQGSEA. CDR3 bases: TGCAGCGTTGAAACGGAGTATGGCTACACCTTC. This sequence encodes CSVETEYGYTF.

The V gene is TRBV15, the J gene TRBJ1-2; D is perhaps TRBD1 (6 bases). From germline, CDR1 is LNHNV and CDR2 YYDKDF (reference sequence). Trimming left V 0 bases short and J 4 bases short, with 15 bases between. This CDR3 has 16 residues. The CDR3 nucleotides are TGTGCCACCAGCAGAGATCTAAACCTGGACAGCTATGGCTACACCTTC. Translating it yields CATSRDLNLDSYGYTF.

The chain employs TRBV5-1 and TRBJ1-1; TRBD1 might be the D (6 bases). The CDR3 runs to 15 residues. The germline V and J ends were trimmed by 1 base and 6 bases, with 16 bases remaining between them. The germline V gene encodes CDR1 SGHRS and CDR2 YFSETQ. The CDR3 spells CASSLLGTQGSEAFF. DNA of the CDR3: TGCGCCAGCAGCTTGCTGGGGACCCAGGGGTCTGAAGCTTTCTTT.

This clone has only one observation. J is TRBJ1-3 and V is TRBV11-2; no clear D gene. The CDR3 is 12 residues long. In germline, CDR1 is SGHAT, CDR2 FQNNGV. The ends were cut back, 8 bases at V and 0 bases at J, with 5 bases in the middle. CDR3: CASGGSGNTIYF. The CDR3 region has the DNA TGTGCCAGCGGAGGCTCTGGAAACACCATATATTTT.